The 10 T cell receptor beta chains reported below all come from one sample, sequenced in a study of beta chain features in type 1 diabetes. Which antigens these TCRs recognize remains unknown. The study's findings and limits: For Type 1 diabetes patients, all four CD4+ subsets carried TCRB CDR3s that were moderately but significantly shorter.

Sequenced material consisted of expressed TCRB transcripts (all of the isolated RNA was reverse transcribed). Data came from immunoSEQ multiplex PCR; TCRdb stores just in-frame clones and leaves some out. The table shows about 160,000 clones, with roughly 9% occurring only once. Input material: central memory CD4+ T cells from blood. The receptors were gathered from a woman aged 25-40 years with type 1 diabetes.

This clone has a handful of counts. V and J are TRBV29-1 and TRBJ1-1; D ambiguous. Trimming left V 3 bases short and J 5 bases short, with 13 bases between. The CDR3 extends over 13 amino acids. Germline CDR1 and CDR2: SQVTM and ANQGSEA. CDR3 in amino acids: CSVERVSVTEAFF. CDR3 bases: TGCAGCGTTGAGAGGGTGTCGGTAACTGAAGCTTTCTTT.

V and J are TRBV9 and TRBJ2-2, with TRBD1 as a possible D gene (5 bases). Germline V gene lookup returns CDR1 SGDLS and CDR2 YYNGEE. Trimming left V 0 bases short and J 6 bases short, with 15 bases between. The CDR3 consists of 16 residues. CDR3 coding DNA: TGTGCCAGCAGCGTAGCTGGGGAAGGGGATGCCGGGGAGCTGTTTTTT. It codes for CASSVAGEGDAGELFF. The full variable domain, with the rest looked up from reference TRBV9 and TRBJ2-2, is DSGVTQTPKHLITATGQRVTLRCSPRSGDLSVYWYQQSLDQGLQFLIQYYNGEERAKGNILERFSAQQFPDLHSELNLSSLELGDSALYFCASSVAGEGDAGELFFGEGSRLTVL.

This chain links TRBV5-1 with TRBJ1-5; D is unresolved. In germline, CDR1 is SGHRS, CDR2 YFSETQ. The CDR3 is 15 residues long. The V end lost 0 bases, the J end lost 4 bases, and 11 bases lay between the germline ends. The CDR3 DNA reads TGCGCCAGCAGCTTGGGGATGGCGGAGAATCAGCCCCAGCATTTT. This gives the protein CASSLGMAENQPQHF. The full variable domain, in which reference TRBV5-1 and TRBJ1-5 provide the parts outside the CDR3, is KAGVTQTPRYLIKTRGQQVTLSCSPISGHRSVSWYQQTPGQGLQFLFEYFSETQRNKGNFPGRFSGRQFSNSRSEMNVSTLELGDSALYLCASSLGMAENQPQHFGDGTRLSIL.

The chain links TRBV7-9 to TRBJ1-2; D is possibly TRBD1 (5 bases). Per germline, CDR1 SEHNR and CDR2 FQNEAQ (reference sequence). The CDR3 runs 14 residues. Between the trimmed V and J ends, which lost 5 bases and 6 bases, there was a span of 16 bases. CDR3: CASSISGTGDGYTF. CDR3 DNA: TGTGCCAGCAGCATATCCGGGACGGGAGATGGCTACACCTTC.

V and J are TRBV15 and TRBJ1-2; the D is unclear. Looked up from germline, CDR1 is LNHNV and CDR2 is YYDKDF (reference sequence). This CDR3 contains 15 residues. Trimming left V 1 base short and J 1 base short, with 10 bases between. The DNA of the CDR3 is TGTGCCACCAGCAGAGTTTCGTTAAATAACTATGGCTACACCTTC. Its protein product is CATSRVSLNNYGYTF.

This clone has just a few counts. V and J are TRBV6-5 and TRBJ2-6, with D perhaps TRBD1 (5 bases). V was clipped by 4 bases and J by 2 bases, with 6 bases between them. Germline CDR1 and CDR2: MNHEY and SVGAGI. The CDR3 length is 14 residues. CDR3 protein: CASSSGTGANVLTF. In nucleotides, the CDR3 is TGTGCCAGCAGTTCAGGGACTGGGGCCAACGTCCTGACTTTC.

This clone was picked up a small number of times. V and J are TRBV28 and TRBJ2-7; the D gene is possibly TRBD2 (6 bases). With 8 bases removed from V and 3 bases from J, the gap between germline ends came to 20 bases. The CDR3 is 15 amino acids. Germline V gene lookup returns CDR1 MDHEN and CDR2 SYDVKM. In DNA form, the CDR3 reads TGTGCCAGCCGTCGTGGGGGGACGGGGCTCTACGAGCAGTACTTC. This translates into CASRRGGTGLYEQYF.

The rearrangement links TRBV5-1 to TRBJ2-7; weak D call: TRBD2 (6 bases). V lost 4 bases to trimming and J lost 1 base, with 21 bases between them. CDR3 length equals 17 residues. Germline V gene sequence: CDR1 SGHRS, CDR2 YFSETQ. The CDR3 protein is CASSPNTGRSSSYEQYF. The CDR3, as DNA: TGCGCCAGCAGCCCCAACACGGGGAGGAGTTCATCCTACGAGCAGTACTTC.

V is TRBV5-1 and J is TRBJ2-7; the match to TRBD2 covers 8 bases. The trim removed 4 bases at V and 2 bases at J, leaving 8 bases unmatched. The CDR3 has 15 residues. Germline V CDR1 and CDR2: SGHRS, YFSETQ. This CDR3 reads CASSHGGDGPYEQYF. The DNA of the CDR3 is TGCGCCAGCAGCCACGGGGGGGACGGGCCCTACGAGCAGTACTTC.

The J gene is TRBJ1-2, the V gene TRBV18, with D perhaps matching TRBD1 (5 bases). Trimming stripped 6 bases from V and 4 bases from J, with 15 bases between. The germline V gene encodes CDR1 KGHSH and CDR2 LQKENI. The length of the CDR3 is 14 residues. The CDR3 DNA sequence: TGTGCCAGCTCGAACCAGGGCAGGGCCTATGGCTACACCTTC. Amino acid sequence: CASSNQGRAYGYTF. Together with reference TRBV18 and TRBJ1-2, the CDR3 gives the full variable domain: NAGVMQNPRHLVRRRGQEARLRCSPMKGHSHVYWYRQLPEEGLKFMVYLQKENIIDESGMPKERFSAEFPKEGPSILRIQQVVRGDSAAYFCASSNQGRAYGYTFGSGTRLTVV.